This note documents a single TCR beta chain sequence. The antigen is undetermined. V was clipped by 0 bases and J by 10 bases; unmatched bases: 9. The CDR3 totals 15 residues. Germline V gene lookup returns CDR1 SGDLS and CDR2 YYNGEE. Genomic DNA acted as the template from which TCR beta VDJ combination and CDR3 sequence profiling were carried out. TCRdb ran MiXCR on the reads and lists one entry per CDR3 protein. The sample gives some 180,000 distinct CDR3 sequences, around 60% of which show up once; roughly 46% is in the top ten. This entry is derived from a study of CD8+CD57+ T cells in acquired aplastic anemia. Study observations and caveats: Simpson's diversity of CD8+ cells was not significantly different in patients compared with controls.

For sequencing, patients were chosen who had shown expansion of CD8+CD57+ cells by flow cytometry. This receptor was obtained from a human donor with aplastic anemia. This rearrangement joins TRBV9 to TRBJ2-1; TRBD2 matches at 8 bases. Sequences were obtained from sorted CD4+, CD8+, or CD8+CD57+ T cells (not recorded which) from PBMCs. CDR3 sequence (DNA): TGTGCCAGCAGCGTAGTTGGCGGGGGGAACGAAGAGCAGTTCTTC. As protein: CASSVVGGGNEEQFF. The full variable domain, its missing parts supplied by reference TRBV9 and TRBJ2-1, is DSGVTQTPKHLITATGQRVTLRCSPRSGDLSVYWYQQSLDQGLQFLIQYYNGEERAKGNILERFSAQQFPDLHSELNLSSLELGDSALYFCASSVVGGGNEEQFFGPGTRLTVL.